The rows below give T cell receptor beta chains drawn from one sample of a study of cytomegalovirus exposure and HLA in healthy donors. Method: immunoSEQ multiplex PCR; TCRdb's copy keeps in-frame clones and lacks some. Here the sample spans 50,000 or so clones, about 50% being singletons. The source material was PBMCs. These receptors came from a human donor in good health. Both conserved end residues are part of each CDR3. The D gene is left open where the match is weak. Clone size is not always given. Where it is, it says once, few, many or a class for expanded clones.

d_call clone_size j_call v_call cdr3_nt cdr3_aa
- few TRBJ1-6 TRBV6-6 TGTGCCAGCAGACTCAATTCACCCCTCCACTTT CASRLNSPLHF
- - TRBJ2-7 TRBV4-1 TGCGCCAGCAGCCAAGAGTTCAGGGGCTCCTACGAGCAGTACTTC CASSQEFRGSYEQYF
TRBD1 - TRBJ2-2 TRBV27 TGTGCCAGCACCTCTCGGACAGGGGGTTTCACCGGGGAGCTGTTTTTT CASTSRTGGFTGELFF
TRBD1 - TRBJ2-3 TRBV30 TGTGCCTGGGGACAGGGAGGCACAGATACGCAGTATTTT CAWGQGGTDTQYF
TRBD2 - TRBJ2-7 TRBV9 TGTGCCAGCAGCGCCAGCGGGGGGTCCACCTACGAGCAGTACTTC CASSASGGSTYEQYF
- - TRBJ1-1 TRBV2 TGTGCCAGCAGTGAAAGCATCCCGGGACTGAGCGTCTCGGCTGAAGCTTTCTTT CASSESIPGLSVSAEAFF
TRBD1 - TRBJ2-3 TRBV29-1 TGCAGCGCCTCGACAGGGAGAGGGGATACGCAGTATTTT CSASTGRGDTQYF
TRBD1 - TRBJ1-5 TRBV6-5 TGTGCCAGCAGTTACGACAGGGGAAGACAGCCCCAGCATTTT CASSYDRGRQPQHF
- once TRBJ2-5 TRBV7-7 TGTGCTAGCAGCAGACTTATACAGGGTCCCGGGCTCCGGCAAGAGACCCAGTACTTC CASSRLIQGPGLRQETQYF
- - TRBJ2-2 TRBV4-2 TGTGCCAGCACCAAAGGGAGTGAAACGAACACCGGGGAGCTGTTTTTT CASTKGSETNTGELFF
TRBD1 few TRBJ1-6 TRBV27 TGTGCCAGCAGTTCCTCGACAGGGACAATGTCACCCCTCCACTTT CASSSSTGTMSPLHF
- - TRBJ1-3 TRBV2 TGTGCCAGCGGCAGCTACGGAACTACTGGAAACACCATATATTTT CASGSYGTTGNTIYF
TRBD1 few TRBJ1-2 TRBV14 TGTGCCAGCAGCCGAAGAGGACAGGCTTTTTATGGCTACACCTTC CASSRRGQAFYGYTF
- - TRBJ1-1 TRBV5-4 TGTGCCAGCAGCTTTACAGGCCCAAACCTCGAAGCTTTCTTT CASSFTGPNLEAFF